These 14 T cell receptor beta chains share one sample of origin, sequenced in a study of blood T cell repertoires in COVID-19. The repertoire was sequenced with immunoSEQ multiplex PCR; TCRdb's copy has only in-frame clones and lacks some. This table holds 50,000 or so clones, under 85% found once. The sequenced sample was peripheral blood. These receptors all come from a middle-aged man with acute or convalescent COVID-19.

The V gene is TRBV30, the J gene TRBJ1-1, with 7 bases lining up with TRBD1. Germline values: CDR1 GTSNPN, CDR2 SVGIG (reference sequence). The CDR3 is 12 amino acids. The ends lost 5 bases at V and 2 bases at J; junction bases unmatched: 2. CDR3 in DNA: TGTGCCTGGGGGACAGTCAACACTGAAGCTTTCTTT. Residues: CAWGTVNTEAFF.

The table lists this clone with a count of one. This chain connects TRBV6-5 to TRBJ1-4, with a tentative D call TRBD1 (5 bases). The germline V and J ends were trimmed by 6 bases and 6 bases, with 14 bases remaining between them. CDR1 MNHEY and CDR2 SVGAGI come from the germline V gene. The CDR3 sequence is 14 residues long. DNA for the CDR3: TGTGCCAGCAGACCCCTTGGCAGGGATGAAAAACTGTTTTTT. It is translated as CASRPLGRDEKLFF.

In DNA form, the CDR3 reads TGTGCCAGCAGCCCGGGTGGGTACACCGGGGAGCTGTTTTTT. It specifies CASSPGGYTGELFF. V gene TRBV9 combines with J gene TRBJ2-2; unclear D gene. Per germline, CDR1 SGDLS and CDR2 YYNGEE. The CDR3 loop spans 14 amino acids. Trimming removed 4 bases at V and 3 bases at J, with 10 bases between. The whole variable domain, filled in from reference TRBV9 and TRBJ2-2, reads DSGVTQTPKHLITATGQRVTLRCSPRSGDLSVYWYQQSLDQGLQFLIQYYNGEERAKGNILERFSAQQFPDLHSELNLSSLELGDSALYFCASSPGGYTGELFFGEGSRLTVL.

This chain connects TRBV10-3 to TRBJ1-2; 11 nucleotides agree with TRBD1. CDR3 size: 15 residues. V lost 6 bases and J lost 5; bases outside the gene matches: 8. In germline, CDR1 is ENHRY, CDR2 SYGVKD. For the CDR3, the DNA is TGTGCCATCAGGCCGGGACAGGGGGTAGAATATGGCTACACCTTC. Amino acid sequence: CAIRPGQGVEYGYTF.

This chain connects TRBV5-5 to TRBJ2-7, with D perhaps matching TRBD2 (6 bases). Trimming took 4 bases from V and 1 from J, leaving 9 bases between them. CDR1 is SGHKS and CDR2 is YYEKEE in the germline V gene (reference sequence). This CDR3 has 13 residues. DNA for the CDR3: TGTGCCAGCAGCGTGACTAGTTCCTACGAGCAGTACGTC. Translation gives CASSVTSSYEQYV.

This chain uses TRBV28 with TRBJ2-2, with D perhaps TRBD2 (5 bases). The ends were cut back, 3 bases at V and 1 base at J, with 9 bases in the middle. CDR1 and CDR2 (germline): MDHEN, SYDVKM. This CDR3 has 15 amino acids. CDR3 sequence (DNA): TGTGCCAGCAGTTTCGAGGGTTGGAACACCGGGGAGCTGTTTTTT. Translated: CASSFEGWNTGELFF.

V gene TRBV30 combines with J gene TRBJ2-2, with a possible D match to TRBD1 (6 bases). Trimming pared 0 bases from V and 5 bases from J, leaving 16 bases between. From germline, CDR1 is GTSNPN and CDR2 SVGIG (reference sequence). The CDR3 contains 16 residues. CDR3 nucleotides: TGTGCCTGGAGTGTACGTGGAGGACAGAGGACCGGGGAGCTGTTTTTT. Translation: CAWSVRGGQRTGELFF.

This chain uses TRBV7-2 with TRBJ2-3, with D hard to call. The CDR3 runs to 14 residues. Germline lookup yields CDR1 SGHTA and CDR2 FQGNSA. V lost 0 bases and J 4 bases, leaving 8 bases between the germline ends. The CDR3 coding sequence is TGTGCCAGCAGCTTAGCCCTCTCCCCAGATACGCAGTATTTT. Encoded protein: CASSLALSPDTQYF.

The chain combines TRBV24-1 with TRBJ1-2; TRBD1 matches 8 bases. The ends lost 4 bases at V and 6 bases at J; junction bases unmatched: 6. Germline V gene lookup returns CDR1 KGHDR and CDR2 SFDVKD. The CDR3 contains 14 residues. CDR3: CATSDRGQGNGYTF. The CDR3 DNA reads as TGTGCCACCAGTGACCGCGGACAGGGTAATGGCTACACCTTC.

The gene calls are TRBV14 and TRBJ2-5; tentative D call: TRBD2 (6 bases). Per the germline V gene, CDR1 is SGHDN and CDR2 is FVKESK. V was trimmed by 4 bases and J by 5 bases, leaving 17 bases between them. The CDR3 covers 15 residues. The CDR3 DNA is TGTGCCAGCAGCCGAGGAGGGGCTGGAGGGGAGACCCAGTACTTC. It translates to CASSRGGAGGETQYF.

DNA of the CDR3: TGTGCCAGCAGCCCCTTAGCTCCTTGGAAGTTCTTC. Its translation is CASSPLAPWKFF. The rearrangement uses TRBV12-3 or TRBV12-4 and TRBJ2-1, with D hard to call. The CDR3 length is 12 residues. V lost 6 bases to trimming and J lost 14 bases, with 17 bases between them.

V gene TRBV2 combines with J gene TRBJ1-5; TRBD1 agrees at 11 bases. Germline CDR1 and CDR2: SNHLY and FYNNEI. This CDR3 is 16 amino acids long. Germline trimming cut 0 bases from V and 4 bases from J; bases unmatched to any gene: 2. CDR3 sequence reads: CASSEAWDRGNQPQHF. The CDR3 bases are TGTGCCAGCAGTGAAGCCTGGGACAGGGGGAATCAGCCCCAGCATTTT.

The chain carries TRBV18 and TRBJ2-7; 8 positions agree with TRBD1. CDR3 size: 17 residues. J gave up 2 bases and V 4 bases, and 13 bases lay outside the gene matches. Germline assignment: CDR1 KGHSH and CDR2 LQKENI. The CDR3 loop is CASSLKYPGQEPYEQYV. Written as DNA, the CDR3 is TGTGCCAGCTCACTTAAATACCCGGGACAGGAACCCTACGAGCAGTACGTC.

The J gene is TRBJ1-1, the V gene TRBV24-1; 7 bases align to TRBD1. This CDR3 is 16 amino acids long. In germline, CDR1 is KGHDR, CDR2 SFDVKD. The J segment lost 6 bases and the V segment lost 5 bases, leaving 14 bases of the junction unmatched. The CDR3 here is CATSGSRGTVSSEAFF. For the CDR3, the DNA is TGTGCCACCAGTGGGTCCCGGGGGACAGTGTCCTCTGAAGCTTTCTTT.